Presented here are 27 T cell receptor beta chains from one specimen sequenced in a study of T cell responses to AZD1222 COVID-19 vaccine. Clones were read by immunoSEQ multiplex PCR, and TCRdb kept only the in-frame ones, dropping some. The sample consists of 80,000 to 90,000 clones, around 90% of them appearing once. The sequences come from peripheral blood, collected on day 0 of AZD1222 vaccination. These receptors were collected from an adult in good health.

V gene TRBV3-1 (or the pseudogene TRBV3-2) combines with J gene TRBJ2-3, with D possibly called TRBD1 or TRBD2 (5 bases each). V was trimmed by 4 bases and J by 4 bases, leaving 12 bases between them. Germline lookup yields CDR1 LGHDT and CDR2 YNNKEL (reference sequence). The CDR3 has 14 residues. The CDR3 protein is CASSRDRRADTQYF. The CDR3 region has the DNA TGTGCCAGCAGCCGGGACCGCCGGGCAGATACGCAGTATTTT.

V is TRBV6-5 and J is TRBJ2-6; D is ambiguous. CDR3 length: 15 residues. V was cut by 5 bases and J by 3 bases, with 11 bases left in between. Germline CDR1 MNHEY, CDR2 SVGAGI. The CDR3 loop is CASSPTVVGANVLTF. Here the CDR3 DNA reads TGTGCCAGCAGTCCTACAGTGGTTGGGGCCAACGTCCTGACTTTC.

The chain carries TRBV7-6 and TRBJ2-1; TRBD2 matches at 9 bases. Trimming at V came to 2 bases and at J to 10 bases, leaving 9 bases not matched to a gene. CDR3 length: 15 amino acids. Per the germline V gene, CDR1 is SGHVS and CDR2 is FNYEAQ. CDR3 amino acids: CASSLRNSGGSEQFF. DNA for the CDR3: TGTGCCAGCAGCTTACGTAATAGCGGGGGTAGCGAGCAGTTCTTC.

The chain has TRBV12-3 or TRBV12-4 and TRBJ2-1; D is unresolved. This CDR3 has 11 amino acids. The germline V and J ends were trimmed by 0 bases and 13 bases, with 7 bases remaining between them. The chain's CDR3 is CASSLAGSQFF. CDR3 bases: TGTGCCAGCAGTTTAGCGGGTTCTCAGTTCTTC.

Regarding this clone: One junction end disagrees with the germline gene, perhaps due to a read error. V usage is TRBV6-1 and J usage is TRBJ2-2, with TRBD2 matching 8 bases. The CDR3 covers 15 residues. Germline loops: CDR1 MNHNS, CDR2 SASEGT. Here the CDR3 DNA reads TGTGCCAGCAGTAAAGCGGGAGCACGGTCCGGGGAGCTGTTTTTT. It translates to CASSKAGARSGELFF.

This sequence joins TRBV4-1 and TRBJ1-2; D not resolved. This CDR3 comprises 15 residues. Germline V gives CDR1 MGHRA, CDR2 YSYEKL. The germline V and J ends were trimmed by 1 base and 0 bases, with 9 bases remaining between them. This chain's CDR3 is CASSQGPTSNYGYTF. The CDR3 bases are TGCGCCAGCAGCCAAGGTCCAACCTCTAACTATGGCTACACCTTC.

The chain combines TRBV28 with TRBJ1-6, with 8 bases fitting TRBD1. The ends lost 6 bases at V and 5 bases at J; junction bases unmatched: 9. The CDR3 runs to 16 residues. CDR1 is MDHEN and CDR2 is SYDVKM in the germline V gene. The CDR3 DNA is TGTGCCAGCAGCCCCAGGACAGGGAATAATAATTCACCCCTCCACTTT. Translation gives CASSPRTGNNNSPLHF.

This clone was counted only a few times. The CDR3 sequence is CASGRSGGNEQFF. The CDR3 bases are TGTGCTAGTGGTCGGAGCGGGGGGAATGAGCAGTTCTTC. The V gene is TRBV12-5, the J gene TRBJ2-1, with TRBD2 identical over 9 bases. Germline V gene lookup returns CDR1 LGHNT and CDR2 FRNRAP. Trimming took 5 bases from V and 7 from J; bases not matched to a gene: 3. This CDR3 comprises 13 residues. The full variable domain, in which reference TRBV12-5 and TRBJ2-1 provide the parts outside the CDR3, is DARVTQTPRHKVTEMGQEVTMRCQPILGHNTVFWYRQTMMQGLELLAYFRNRAPLDDSGMPKDRFSAEMPDATLATLKIQPSEPRDSAVYFCASGRSGGNEQFFGPGTRLTVL.

The count of this clone is one. This chain connects TRBV30 to TRBJ1-5; weak D call: TRBD1 (6 bases). V was trimmed by 3 bases and J by 2 bases, leaving 14 bases between them. Germline V CDR1 and CDR2: GTSNPN, SVGIG (reference sequence). The CDR3 is 15 residues long. The CDR3 spells CAWRTPGQGNQPQHF. For the CDR3, the DNA is TGTGCCTGGAGAACGCCGGGACAAGGCAATCAGCCCCAGCATTTT. Complete variable domain (other parts from reference TRBV30 and TRBJ1-5): SQTIHQWPATLVQPVGSPLSLECTVEGTSNPNLYWYRQAAGRGLQLLFYSVGIGQISSEVPQNLSASRPQDRQFILSSKKLLLSDSGFYLCAWRTPGQGNQPQHFGDGTRLSIL.

The chain couples TRBV19 to TRBJ2-5; D not resolved. The CDR3 has 16 residues. The V gene lost 0 bases and the J gene lost 5 bases, with 16 bases spanning the gap. Germline V gene lookup returns CDR1 LNHDA and CDR2 SQIVND (reference sequence). CDR3 bases: TGTGCCAGTAGTATAGAGGTCACCCCCCTACGGGAGACCCAGTACTTC. It is translated as CASSIEVTPLRETQYF.

The J gene is TRBJ1-3, the V gene TRBV19; D perhaps matches TRBD1 (5 bases). The CDR3 spans 14 residues. From germline, CDR1 is LNHDA and CDR2 SQIVND (reference sequence). Trimming removed 5 bases at V and 1 base at J, with 9 bases between. The CDR3 DNA follows: TGTGCCAGTAGTGTGGACAAATCTGGAAACACCATATATTTT. Protein: CASSVDKSGNTIYF.

The chain carries TRBV2 and TRBJ2-3, with TRBD2 identical over 14 bases. J lost 5 bases, V lost 6 bases, and 10 bases had no gene match. In germline, CDR1 is SNHLY, CDR2 FYNNEI. This CDR3 is built from 17 residues. The CDR3: CASRGTSGGLTGDTQYF. Here the CDR3 DNA reads TGTGCCAGCAGAGGGACTAGCGGGGGCCTGACGGGAGATACGCAGTATTTT.

V gene TRBV6-1 combines with J gene TRBJ1-1; a possible D gene is TRBD1 (6 bases). V lost 2 bases and J lost 10, with 14 bases in between. The CDR3 sequence is 13 residues long. Germline V gene sequence: CDR1 MNHNS, CDR2 SASEGT. CDR3 sequence (DNA): TGTGCCAGCAGTGAACCGGGGGCCTTTGGAGCTTTCTTT. Its translation: CASSEPGAFGAFF.

The rearrangement links TRBV19 to TRBJ1-6, with D possibly matching TRBD1 (5 bases). Looked up from germline, CDR1 is LNHDA and CDR2 is SQIVND (reference sequence). The CDR3 covers 14 residues. The V end was cut by 6 bases, the J end by 5 bases, with 11 bases between. The CDR3 loop is CASRPTVNNSPLHF. CDR3 sequence (DNA): TGTGCCAGTAGACCGACAGTTAATAATTCACCCCTCCACTTT.

The chain couples TRBV2 to TRBJ2-7, with D unresolved. CDR1 is SNHLY, CDR2 FYNNEI, per germline. Trimming cost V 7 bases and J 4 bases, with 11 bases left between them. CDR3 size: 12 residues. The CDR3 sequence: CASTLWAYEQYF. For the CDR3, the DNA is TGTGCCAGCACTCTTTGGGCATACGAGCAGTACTTC.

This clone turned up a few times. This chain connects TRBV7-8 to TRBJ1-5, with 7 bases matching TRBD1. Germline assignment: CDR1 SGHVS and CDR2 FQNEAQ. The V segment lost 5 bases and the J segment 4 bases; nucleotides outside the gene matches: 8. The CDR3 contains 15 residues. This CDR3 reads CASSRDRAPNQPQHF. The CDR3 nucleotides read TGTGCCAGCAGCCGAGACAGGGCCCCAAATCAGCCCCAGCATTTT.

V is TRBV11-2 and J is TRBJ2-1, with 9 bases lining up with TRBD2. This CDR3 comprises 16 residues. Trimming at V came to 1 base and at J to 0 bases, leaving 1 base not matched to a gene. Germline CDR1 SGHAT, CDR2 FQNNGV. CDR3 nucleotides: TGTGCCAGCAGCTTAGTAGCGGGAGCCTCCTACAATGAGCAGTTCTTC. Translation: CASSLVAGASYNEQFF. The full variable domain, with the rest looked up from reference TRBV11-2 and TRBJ2-1, is EAGVAQSPRYKIIEKRQSVAFWCNPISGHATLYWYQQILGQGPKLLIQFQNNGVVDDSQLPKDRFSAERLKGVDSTLKIQPAKLEDSAVYLCASSLVAGASYNEQFFGPGTRLTVL.

The V gene is TRBV6-1, the J gene TRBJ1-2; 8 nucleotides line up with TRBD1. The V segment lost 1 base and the J segment 6 bases; nucleotides outside the gene matches: 10. This CDR3 comprises 16 residues. In germline, CDR1 is MNHNS, CDR2 SASEGT. DNA for the CDR3: TGTGCCAGCAGTGAAGTTTCGGCCAGGGGGCGAGATGGCTACACCTTC. Amino acids: CASSEVSARGRDGYTF.

The chain carries TRBV7-6 and TRBJ1-1; no clear D. This CDR3 region has 14 residues. V dropped 1 base and J dropped 3 bases, with 9 bases sitting between them. CDR1 SGHVS and CDR2 FNYEAQ come from the germline V gene. This CDR3 reads CASSLGQTYTEAFF. CDR3 nucleotide sequence: TGTGCCAGCAGCTTAGGTCAGACCTACACTGAAGCTTTCTTT.

This rearrangement joins TRBV7-2 to TRBJ1-5; 9 bases align to TRBD1. This CDR3 is 14 amino acids long. CDR1 and CDR2 (germline): SGHTA, FQGNSA. The trim removed 7 bases at V and 5 bases at J, leaving 6 bases unmatched. The CDR3 is CASTPGQGHQPQHF. Written as DNA, the CDR3 is TGTGCCAGCACCCCGGGACAGGGCCATCAGCCCCAGCATTTT.

This rearrangement joins TRBV3-1 (or the pseudogene TRBV3-2) to TRBJ2-1; 13 bases map to TRBD2. Losses at the gene ends were 4 bases for V and 6 bases for J; bases not matched to a gene: 9. Germline V gives CDR1 LGHDT, CDR2 YNNKEL (reference sequence). The CDR3 is made up of 17 amino acids. CDR3 residues: CASSPMLTSGGLNEQFF. CDR3 sequence (DNA): TGTGCCAGCAGCCCGATGTTGACTAGCGGGGGGCTCAATGAGCAGTTCTTC.

This sequence joins TRBV2 and TRBJ2-7; 8 nucleotides agree with TRBD2. The CDR3 is made up of 15 amino acids. The V gene's germline CDR1 is SNHLY and CDR2 FYNNEI. V was pared by 2 bases and J by 2 bases, with 5 bases of the junction left unmatched. CDR3 region: CASSESGGGPYEQYF. The CDR3, as DNA: TGTGCCAGCAGTGAAAGTGGCGGGGGGCCCTACGAGCAGTACTTC.

This clone was observed a few times. The junction shows a germline mismatch at one end, possibly a read error. This rearrangement joins TRBV3-1 (or the pseudogene TRBV3-2) to TRBJ2-7; 7 nucleotides match TRBD1. Germline V gene lookup returns CDR1 LGHDT and CDR2 YNNKEL (reference sequence). The CDR3 is 14 amino acids. The CDR3 loop is CASSQPGQRTSLAF. CDR3 DNA sequence: TGTGCCAGCAGCCAACCGGGACAGCGAACAAGTTTAGCTTTC.

This sequence joins TRBV6-1 and TRBJ2-1, with 7 positions matching TRBD2. Germline assignment: CDR1 MNHNS and CDR2 SASEGT. CDR3 length equals 18 residues. Unmatched junction bases numbered 12, after V lost 4 bases and J lost 0 bases. The CDR3 nucleotides are TGTGCCAGCAGTGGCGGGAGTTGGGGCCCGAGCTCCTACAATGAGCAGTTCTTC. Protein product: CASSGGSWGPSSYNEQFF.

This clone was counted a single time. The chain couples TRBV28 to TRBJ1-4; 8 bases are shared with TRBD1. Trimming cost V 8 bases and J 2 bases; bases outside gene matches: 4. This CDR3 has 14 amino acids. Per the germline V gene, CDR1 is MDHEN and CDR2 is SYDVKM. CDR3 DNA sequence: TGTGCCAGCGTACGACAGGGGACTAATGAAAAACTGTTTTTT. Its translation is CASVRQGTNEKLFF.

J is TRBJ1-1 and V is TRBV28; possibly TRBD1 for D (5 bases). The ends were cut back, 9 bases at V and 3 bases at J, with 20 bases in the middle. Germline lookup yields CDR1 MDHEN and CDR2 SYDVKM. The CDR3 spans 15 residues. The CDR3 is CASREAGRLDTEAFF. The CDR3 region has the DNA TGTGCCAGTCGAGAGGCAGGGAGGTTGGACACTGAAGCTTTCTTT.

The chain uses TRBV11-1 and TRBJ2-2, with 10 bases matching TRBD2. The CDR3 totals 15 residues. V shed 2 bases, J shed 4 bases, and the junction held 1 base outside the gene matches. Germline V gene data show CDR1 as SGHAT and CDR2 as FQDESV (reference sequence). In nucleotides, the CDR3 is TGTGCCAGCAGCTTACAGCGGGAGGGCACCGGGGAGCTGTTTTTT. Translation: CASSLQREGTGELFF.